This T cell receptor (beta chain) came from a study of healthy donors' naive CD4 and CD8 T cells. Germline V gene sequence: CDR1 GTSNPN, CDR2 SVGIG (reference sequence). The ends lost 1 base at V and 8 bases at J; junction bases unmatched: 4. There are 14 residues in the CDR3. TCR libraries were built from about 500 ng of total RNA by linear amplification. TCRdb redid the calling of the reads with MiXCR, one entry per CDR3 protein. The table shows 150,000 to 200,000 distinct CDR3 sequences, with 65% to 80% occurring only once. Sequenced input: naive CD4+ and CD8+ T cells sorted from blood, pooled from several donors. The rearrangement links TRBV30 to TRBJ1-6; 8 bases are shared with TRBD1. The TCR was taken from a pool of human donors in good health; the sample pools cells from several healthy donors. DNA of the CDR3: TGTGCCTGGAGTGGAGGCAGGGGGCATTCACCCCTCCACTTT. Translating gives CAWSGGRGHSPLHF. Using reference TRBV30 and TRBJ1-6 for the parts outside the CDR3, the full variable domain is SQTIHQWPATLVQPVGSPLSLECTVEGTSNPNLYWYRQAAGRGLQLLFYSVGIGQISSEVPQNLSASRPQDRQFILSSKKLLLSDSGFYLCAWSGGRGHSPLHFGNGTRLTVT.